The source of this T cell receptor (beta chain) is a study of blood T cell repertoires in COVID-19. At the level of the study: Both acute and convalescent COVID-19 samples were obtained from the United States, Italy and Spain.

Per the original data handling: By means of reference gene primer amplification, nucleated cell counts were estimated. TCRdb's copy holds only in-frame clones and misses some; the assay was immunoSEQ multiplex PCR. That table supplies the V and J calls and clone size; D and trimming were determined from the DNA. This sample yields around 23,000 clones, of which about four fifths are seen a single time; just over 6.5% belongs to the top ten. Germline assignment: CDR1 SNHLY and CDR2 FYNNEI. The length of the CDR3 is 15 residues. The germline V and J ends were trimmed by 3 bases and 5 bases, with 13 bases remaining between them.

This clonotype originated in a man aged 50 or older with COVID-19, enrolled during active disease. The sequencing sample was made of peripheral blood. The chain joins TRBV2 to TRBJ1-4, with D possibly TRBD1 on 5 matching bases. Here the CDR3 DNA reads TGTGCCAGCAGTGAGGCCGGCGGGGGAAATGAAAAACTGTTTTTT. This gives the protein CASSEAGGGNEKLFF.